The 20 T cell receptor beta chains given below trace back to one sample, sequenced in a study of metastatic and nonmetastatic thyroid tumors. No treatment of any kind had been given to any patient before thyroid surgery. TCRdb reprocessed the PCR reads via MiXCR. The sample holds about 64,000 clones, under 20% seen once. The sample consisted of blood. The receptors shown here come from a male donor with papillary thyroid cancer or a benign thyroid nodule (not recorded which). Some clones in this sample may be carry-over from other donors' samples.

J is TRBJ2-7 and V is TRBV5-6; a possible D gene is TRBD1 (5 bases). CDR1 is SGHDT and CDR2 is YYEEEE in the germline V gene. This CDR3 spans 16 amino acids. The V end lost 4 bases, the J end lost 2 bases, and 19 bases lay between the germline ends. CDR3 loop: CASSLLEHDSTYEQYV. The CDR3 nucleotides read TGTGCCAGCAGCCTCTTAGAACACGACAGTACCTACGAGCAGTACGTC.

The table lists this clone with many counts. The V gene is TRBV30, the J gene TRBJ1-1; D is ambiguous. CDR3 length equals 11 residues. Germline V gene data show CDR1 as GTSNPN and CDR2 as SVGIG (reference sequence). V lost 2 bases to trimming and J lost 7 bases, with 8 bases between them. The CDR3 sequence is CAWSRVNEAFF. Here the CDR3 DNA reads TGTGCCTGGAGTAGGGTTAATGAAGCTTTCTTT.

With respect to this clone: A junction boundary mismatches the germline segment, possibly from a read error. The V gene is TRBV27, the J gene TRBJ1-2; D gene unclear. The length of the CDR3 is 13 residues. Germline lookup yields CDR1 MNHEY and CDR2 SMNVEV (reference sequence). In DNA, the CDR3 is TGTGCCAGTTCGACAAAGTGGGCCTATGCCTACACCTTC. This codes for CASSTKWAYAYTF.

This clone occurred many times. V is TRBV20-1 and J is TRBJ1-5; no firm D call. There are 13 residues in the CDR3. The V end lost 6 bases, the J end lost 5 bases, and 14 bases lay between the germline ends. Looked up from germline, CDR1 is DFQATT and CDR2 is SNEGSKA (reference sequence). CDR3: CSATSGGDQPQHF. In nucleotides, the CDR3 is TGCAGTGCAACAAGCGGTGGGGATCAGCCCCAGCATTTT.

This clone was picked up many times. The chain links TRBV12-3 or TRBV12-4 to TRBJ2-6, with D uncertain. V lost 4 bases and J 5 bases, leaving 15 bases between the germline ends. This CDR3 comprises 16 residues. The CDR3 loop reads CASSSGYGRWANVLTF. DNA for the CDR3: TGTGCCAGCAGTTCTGGGTACGGGCGATGGGCCAACGTCCTGACTTTC.

The V gene is TRBV6-2 or TRBV6-3, the J gene TRBJ2-1; tentative D call: TRBD1 (6 bases). The germline V gene encodes CDR1 MNHEY and CDR2 SVGEGT. The ends were cut back, 7 bases at V and 12 bases at J, with 22 bases in the middle. The CDR3 length is 14 residues. The CDR3 region is CASKDSSARAWQFF. CDR3 sequence (DNA): TGTGCCAGCAAGGACAGTAGCGCTAGGGCTTGGCAGTTCTTC.

This clone was recorded many times. V usage is TRBV9 and J usage is TRBJ2-2, with TRBD2 identical over 8 bases. CDR1 and CDR2 from the germline V gene are SGDLS and YYNGEE. J lost 6 bases, V lost 4 bases, and 11 bases had no gene match. The CDR3 totals 16 residues. In DNA form, the CDR3 reads TGTGCCAGCAGCACAGGCGGGACTAGGGTGGCCGGGGAGCTGTTTTTT. It codes for CASSTGGTRVAGELFF.

This clone appeared a single time. The chain joins TRBV5-5 to TRBJ2-7; possibly TRBD1 for D (6 bases). CDR1 and CDR2 from the germline V gene are SGHKS and YYEKEE (reference sequence). This CDR3 contains 14 residues. V gave up 4 bases and J gave up 7 bases, with 18 bases separating them. CDR3 coding DNA: TGTGCCAGCAGCGCGACAGGTATTTTAGGGGAGCAGTACTTC. Protein sequence: CASSATGILGEQYF.

Ten or more counts support this clone. CDR3 in DNA: TGTGCCAGCAGCCCTCGACCGGGACAGCGAACCGGGGCCAACGTCCTGACTTTC. Translated, it gives CASSPRPGQRTGANVLTF. The genes are TRBV7-9 and TRBJ2-6; TRBD1 agrees at 7 bases. Germline CDR1 SEHNR, CDR2 FQNEAQ (reference sequence). The CDR3 length is 18 residues. J lost 4 bases, V lost 5 bases, and 14 bases had no gene match.

The chain carries TRBV6-1 and TRBJ2-7; no reliable D call. Germline V gene lookup returns CDR1 MNHNS and CDR2 SASEGT. The CDR3 has 11 residues. V gave up 2 bases and J gave up 6 bases, with 5 bases separating them. The CDR3 here is CASSETLEQYF. CDR3 in DNA: TGTGCCAGCAGTGAAACCCTCGAGCAGTACTTC.

The J gene is TRBJ2-5, the V gene TRBV5-5; D is ambiguous. Trimming cost V 1 base and J 5 bases, with 18 bases left between them. Germline CDR1 is SGHKS and CDR2 is YYEKEE (reference sequence). The CDR3 has 16 residues. CDR3 in amino acids: CASSLSPVLAGETQYF. CDR3 nucleotide sequence: TGTGCCAGCAGCTTGTCACCAGTACTGGCCGGGGAGACCCAGTACTTC.

This clone was seen at least ten times. The V call is TRBV24-1, the J call TRBJ1-3; 7 bases line up with TRBD1. The germline V gene has CDR1 KGHDR and CDR2 SFDVKD. J lost 4 bases, V lost 6 bases, and 5 bases had no gene match. This CDR3 contains 14 residues. CDR3 sequence: CATSTGQDGNTIYF. As DNA, the CDR3 is TGTGCCACCAGTACCGGACAGGACGGAAACACCATATATTTT.

This clone was counted ten times or more. This chain connects TRBV5-1 to TRBJ2-2, with a tentative D call TRBD2 (5 bases). The length of the CDR3 is 14 residues. The ends were cut back, 4 bases at V and 7 bases at J, with 14 bases in the middle. Germline-derived CDR1 and CDR2 are SGHRS and YFSETQ. CDR3 bases: TGCGCCAGCAGCCGGGTGGACCGGGGCGGGGAGCTGTTTTTT. It yields the protein CASSRVDRGGELFF.

This clone has ten or more counts. The gene calls are TRBV28 and TRBJ2-1, with TRBD1 matching over 10 bases. CDR3 length: 14 amino acids. Germline-derived CDR1 and CDR2 are MDHEN and SYDVKM. V shed 3 bases and J 7 bases; nucleotides not matched to a gene: 3. The CDR3: CASSLAGQGNEQFF. The CDR3 DNA is TGTGCCAGCAGTTTGGCGGGACAGGGGAATGAGCAGTTCTTC.

This clone was seen at least ten times. The chain employs TRBV5-1 and TRBJ1-4, with a weak D call TRBD1 (6 bases). This CDR3 spans 14 amino acids. The V end was cut by 5 bases, the J end by 2 bases, with 10 bases between. Germline CDR1 SGHRS, CDR2 YFSETQ. The CDR3 protein is CASRLGGTNEKLFF. CDR3 nucleotides: TGCGCCAGCAGGTTAGGGGGTACTAATGAAAAACTGTTTTTT.

Only a few counts were recorded for this clone. Different DNA sequences within this sample yield the same CDR3. The chain recombines TRBV7-9 with TRBJ2-1; possibly TRBD2 for D (6 bases). With 10 bases removed from V and 5 bases from J, the gap between germline ends came to 18 bases. The germline V gene has CDR1 SEHNR and CDR2 FQNEAQ (reference sequence). This CDR3 comprises 14 residues. The CDR3 nucleotides read TGTGCCATCGCTGACGGGACTCCTGACAATGAGCAGTTCTTC. Amino acid sequence: CAIADGTPDNEQFF.

There are many counts of this clone. J is TRBJ1-3 and V is TRBV19; D not certain. This CDR3 is built from 16 residues. Trimming left V 3 bases short and J 3 bases short, with 15 bases between. Germline CDR1 reads LNHDA; CDR2 reads SQIVND (reference sequence). The CDR3 DNA reads as TGTGCCAGTAGTATTTCCCAACATTACGGTGGAAACACCATATATTTT. Translating gives CASSISQHYGGNTIYF.

At least ten counts were recorded for this clone. The J gene is TRBJ2-3, the V gene TRBV19; D might be TRBD2 (5 bases). The CDR3 loop spans 13 amino acids. With 5 bases removed from V and 6 bases from J, the gap between germline ends came to 12 bases. In germline, CDR1 is LNHDA, CDR2 SQIVND (reference sequence). CDR3 nucleotide sequence: TGTGCCAGTAGTGACTGGGAGTCTGATACGCAGTATTTT. Translated: CASSDWESDTQYF.

Remarks on this clone: A much larger clone lies a single base off, so this may be a read error. The rearrangement joins TRBV7-9 to TRBJ1-1; no firm D call. V lost 0 bases and J 4 bases, leaving 3 bases between the germline ends. CDR1 SEHNR and CDR2 FQNEAQ come from the germline V gene (reference sequence). This CDR3 contains 12 residues. In DNA, the CDR3 is TGTGCCAGCAGCTTAGCCACCACTGAAGCTTTCTTT. Amino acid sequence: CASSLATTEAFF.

This clone has ten or more counts. The chain links TRBV9 to TRBJ2-2, with 11 bases fitting TRBD1. Germline assignment: CDR1 SGDLS and CDR2 YYNGEE. The CDR3 covers 16 residues. With V trimmed by 3 bases and J by 4 bases, 5 bases remained unmatched. This chain's CDR3 is CASSATGTGGTGELFF. Here the CDR3 DNA reads TGTGCCAGCAGCGCAACCGGGACAGGGGGCACCGGGGAGCTGTTTTTT.